A single T cell receptor beta chain is shown here with its context. The data were obtained in a study of blood T cell repertoires in COVID-19. Whole-study context: Samples representing acute and convalescent COVID-19 were sourced from the United States, Italy and Spain. Nucleic acid was either cDNA or gDNA, and it came from T cells, B-cell-depleted T cells, or PBMCs.

Per the original methods: Amplified reference gene primers provided the basis for estimating nucleated cell counts. Clones were read by immunoSEQ multiplex PCR, and TCRdb kept only the in-frame ones, dropping some. V and J calls and clone size are those listed in that table; D and trimming were worked out from the DNA. The sample carries approximately 210,000 clones, roughly 80% recorded once. V was shortened by 9 bases and J by 3 bases, with 20 bases between the two germline ends. This CDR3 contains 15 residues. In germline, CDR1 is LNHDA, CDR2 SQIVND (reference sequence). J is TRBJ1-1 and V is TRBV19, with D possibly being TRBD1 (5 bases). Sequencing was carried out using peripheral blood. This receptor was taken from a woman in her 70s with active or convalescent COVID-19. The CDR3 region has the DNA TGTGCCAGCGGGGGGTGGTCGGCACGGGACACTGAAGCTTTCTTT. Translation gives CASGGWSARDTEAFF.